A selection of T cell receptor beta chains follows, all from one sample in a study of siplizumab effects on memory and regulatory T cells. Assay used: immunoSEQ multiplex PCR; TCRdb lists only in-frame clones, some missing. The profile shows approximately 60,000 clones, just over 95% of them singletons. Sequencing was performed on naive CD8+ T cells sorted from blood. The origin of the receptors is a human donor in good health. The CDR3 runs from the conserved cysteine through the conserved F or W. D genes are given only for firm matches.

v_gene,d_gene,j_gene,CDR3aa,CDR3nt
TRBV7-9,-,TRBJ2-3,CASSWTDTQYF,TGTGCCAGCAGCTGGACAGATACGCAGTATTTT
TRBV2,-,TRBJ2-3,CASSLQGYTTDTQYF,TGTGCCAGCAGCCTACAGGGATACACCACAGATACGCAGTATTTT
TRBV2,-,TRBJ2-5,CASSRDSGETQYF,TGTGCCAGCAGCCGGGACTCGGGGGAGACCCAGTACTTC
TRBV5-4,-,TRBJ1-2,CASSFSGTLYGYTF,TGTGCCAGCAGCTTTTCGGGCACCCTCTATGGCTACACCTTC
TRBV19,TRBD2,TRBJ2-1,CASSIDPPPGGPYNEQFF,TGTGCCAGTAGTATAGATCCCCCCCCGGGGGGGCCCTACAATGAGCAGTTCTTC
TRBV9,-,TRBJ1-1,CASSVVSTEAFF,TGTGCCAGCAGCGTAGTGAGTACTGAAGCTTTCTTT
TRBV27,TRBD2,TRBJ2-1,CASRPILAGAYNEQFF,TGTGCCAGCAGGCCAATCCTAGCGGGGGCGTACAATGAGCAGTTCTTC
TRBV11-2,-,TRBJ2-1,CASSLEAGTYNEQFF,TGTGCCAGCAGCTTAGAAGCTGGGACCTACAATGAGCAGTTCTTC
TRBV9,-,TRBJ1-1,CASSPLTEAFF,TGTGCCAGCAGCCCGCTCACTGAAGCTTTCTTT
TRBV11-2,-,TRBJ2-3,CASQPGWGPRDTQYF,TGTGCCAGCCAACCTGGGTGGGGGCCGAGAGATACGCAGTATTTT
TRBV7-9,-,TRBJ1-4,CASSLVGEKLFF,TGTGCCAGCAGCTTAGTAGGTGAAAAACTGTTTTTT
TRBV5-6,-,TRBJ1-5,CASSFGLSSNQPQHF,TGTGCCAGCAGCTTTGGGCTTAGCAGCAATCAGCCCCAGCATTTT
TRBV6-5,-,TRBJ1-4,CASRGTNSNEKLFF,TGTGCCAGCAGAGGGACAAACTCTAATGAAAAACTGTTTTTT
TRBV9,TRBD1,TRBJ2-7,CASSAPGQGYEQYF,TGTGCCAGCAGCGCGCCGGGACAGGGATACGAGCAGTACTTC
TRBV7-9,-,TRBJ2-5,CASSLVYSDGGETQYF,TGTGCCAGCAGCTTAGTCTACTCCGACGGGGGCGAGACCCAGTACTTC
TRBV19,TRBD1,TRBJ1-2,CASSPLTGDYGYTF,TGTGCCAGTAGTCCTTTGACAGGGGACTATGGCTACACCTTC
TRBV27,-,TRBJ1-6,CASSFNNSPLHF,TGTGCCAGCAGTTTCAATAATTCACCCCTCCACTTT
TRBV10-3,TRBD2,TRBJ2-7,CATDSGDISYEQYF,TGTGCCACCGATAGCGGGGACATCTCCTACGAGCAGTACTTC
TRBV19,TRBD1,TRBJ2-7,CASSMGQGSYEQYF,TGTGCCAGTAGTATGGGACAGGGGTCCTACGAGCAGTACTTC
TRBV5-4,TRBD1,TRBJ1-2,CASSLEGTGNYGYTF,TGTGCCAGCAGCTTGGAGGGGACAGGGAACTATGGCTACACCTTC
TRBV6-5,-,TRBJ1-2,CASYERRLDYGYTF,TGTGCCAGCTACGAACGGAGGCTAGACTATGGCTACACCTTC
TRBV30,-,TRBJ1-1,CAWSVHDNTEAFF,TGTGCCTGGAGTGTTCATGATAACACTGAAGCTTTCTTT